This entry features one T cell receptor beta chain sequence. The target of this receptor is not known. Per-nucleotide qualities are absent, and no much larger clonotype sits a single base away. This entry belongs to a study of spatial heterogeneity in lung cancer (dated by TCRdb to 2018 to 2020). In terms of the full investigation: More beta-chain than alpha-chain transcripts were consistently detected, likely reflecting higher beta-chain transcript abundance. In the raw uncorrected reads, each unique combination of TCR and UMI appeared more than ten times on average. Both alpha and beta chains were TCR-sequenced in samples taken at surgery, namely 220 tumor regions, 61 to 65 matched nontumor lung samples and around 53 PBMC samples. Nonsynonymous mutation counts, determined by whole-exome sequencing of tumor tissue, were related to TCR repertoire features. TCR alpha and beta repertoires were quantitatively compared across multiple tumor regions, matched nontumor lung and blood in non-small cell lung cancer. In tumor regions, TCR transcript counts showed a strong correlation with a T cell transcriptional module score derived from matched bulk RNA-seq.

Per the publication, the time point label means: sample taken at primary tumor resection. Samples were obtained from 72 patients with early-stage, untreated non-small cell lung cancer from the lung TRACERx cohort. For TCR sequencing, whole RNA was extracted from tumor and nontumor lung tissue, or from cryopreserved PBMC samples, and no cell sorting was done. A patient was chosen for TCR sequencing only when enough RNA was available from at least two tumor regions. Before being selected, tumor and adjacent nontumor lung specimens were reviewed by a lung pathologist. General findings and caveats noted by the study authors: A correlation was observed between the number of expanded intratumoral alpha and beta TCRs and the tumor nonsynonymous mutation count. The count of ubiquitous expanded TCRs correlated with the count of ubiquitous nonsynonymous mutations, and the count of regional expanded TCRs correlated with the count of regional nonsynonymous mutations. TCR-seq was estimated to cover only approximately 6.6% of tumor T cells for alpha chains and roughly 14% for beta chains. Confirming at a functional level the hypothesis that regional TCRs recognize regional mutations was considered to require additional single-cell paired TCR alpha and beta sequencing.

Libraries were built with 5' RACE. Sequenced on a NextSeq 500. To allow correction of PCR and sequencing errors, the TCR library protocol tagged every TCR cDNA molecule with a unique molecular identifier. As for the authors' bioinformatics: Decombinator tools were used for TCR identification, UMI-based error correction and CDR3 extraction. Expanded TCRs were defined as those above a frequency of 2 per 1,000, corresponding to the top 1% of the tumor frequency distribution. Expanded tumor TCRs statistically deemed absent (corrected P<0.05) from at least one tumor region were classed as regional, and all other expanded tumor TCRs were classed as ubiquitous. Renyi diversity was computed with the R vegan package after each repertoire had been subsampled 100 times to 5,000 TCRs. CDR3 similarity networks were built from amino acid triplet string-kernel similarity, connecting CDR3s with pairwise similarity above 0.82. The raw public reads went through TCRdb reprocessing: fastp at Q25, MiXCR clone calling, in-frame beta chains kept. CDR3 protein sequences are deduplicated, and each keeps its most common genes and DNA. These V and J calls are TCRdb output, not the study's own analysis. Recorded for this sample are 4,000 to 6,500 distinct CDR3 sequences; about 12% of them occurred a single time. The ten top clones hold about half of the sample.

The CDR3 spans 12 residues, from the cysteine through the phenylalanine. Left in the record is the CDR3 DNA by itself, 36 bases read in frame from the first base. The CDR1 and CDR2 encoded by the germline V gene are WSHSY and SAAADI. V is cut by 5 bases and J by 5 bases, and the space between the germline ends is 9 bases. This chain joins TRBV10-2 to TRBJ1-2; the D gene is perhaps TRBD1, from 5 matching bases. The sequences come from lung tumor tissue, collected at surgery. This TCR was sampled from a male donor with early-stage non-small cell lung cancer. The CDR3 region has the sequence CASSWGGYGYTF. The nucleotide sequence reads as follows: TGCGCCAGCAGTTGGGGGGGATATGGCTACACCTTC.